This T cell receptor (beta chain) stems from a study of cytomegalovirus exposure and HLA in healthy donors. Healthy bone marrow donors made up the donors. This clone was observed a handful of times. The antigen is not known. Use of 60 Vbeta and 13 Jbeta primers characterized the PCR. The assay was immunoSEQ multiplex PCR, and TCRdb's table has in-frame clones only and misses some. The data show more than 100,000 clones, with around 66% seen just once and 1.5% held by the top ten. The CDR3 is 14 residues long. V was pared by 5 bases and J by 8 bases, with 17 bases between. Germline V gene sequence: CDR1 MNHNY, CDR2 SVGAGI (reference sequence). Whole-study findings and limits: The listing of some 170 TCR beta chains classed them as cytomegalovirus-associated.

The rearrangement joins TRBV6-6 to TRBJ2-3, with TRBD1 as a possible D gene (5 bases). This sequence originates from a man aged 18 to 29 in good health and CMV-seronegative. Sequencing was performed on PBMCs. CDR3 nucleotides: TGTGCCAGCAGTGCCCCCCAAGGGGTGGGTACGCAGTATTTT. Translating it yields CASSAPQGVGTQYF.